The following is a T cell receptor beta chain sequence with its context. What it recognizes is unknown. The sample is drawn from a study of T cells expressing NK-cell markers. CDR3 length: 15 residues. Germline CDR1 LNHDA, CDR2 SQIVND (reference sequence). Study-level findings and limits: In a handful of donors, these clonotypes also led the CD3+CD56-NKG2C+ fraction.

TCRdb reworked the 5' RACE reads into one entry per CDR3 protein, no DNA. This repertoire includes 200,000 to 300,000 distinct CDR3 sequences. Sequencing input: blood T cells: a sorted CD56 or NKG2C T cell subset, CD4+ or CD8+ T cells, or bulk PBMC T cells (not recorded which). The clonotype comes from a man between 18 and 35 years old in good health. The chain carries TRBV19 and TRBJ2-4; lacking DNA, the TRBD2 call made by TCRdb goes unchecked. The CDR3 reads CASREEGLAKNIQYF.